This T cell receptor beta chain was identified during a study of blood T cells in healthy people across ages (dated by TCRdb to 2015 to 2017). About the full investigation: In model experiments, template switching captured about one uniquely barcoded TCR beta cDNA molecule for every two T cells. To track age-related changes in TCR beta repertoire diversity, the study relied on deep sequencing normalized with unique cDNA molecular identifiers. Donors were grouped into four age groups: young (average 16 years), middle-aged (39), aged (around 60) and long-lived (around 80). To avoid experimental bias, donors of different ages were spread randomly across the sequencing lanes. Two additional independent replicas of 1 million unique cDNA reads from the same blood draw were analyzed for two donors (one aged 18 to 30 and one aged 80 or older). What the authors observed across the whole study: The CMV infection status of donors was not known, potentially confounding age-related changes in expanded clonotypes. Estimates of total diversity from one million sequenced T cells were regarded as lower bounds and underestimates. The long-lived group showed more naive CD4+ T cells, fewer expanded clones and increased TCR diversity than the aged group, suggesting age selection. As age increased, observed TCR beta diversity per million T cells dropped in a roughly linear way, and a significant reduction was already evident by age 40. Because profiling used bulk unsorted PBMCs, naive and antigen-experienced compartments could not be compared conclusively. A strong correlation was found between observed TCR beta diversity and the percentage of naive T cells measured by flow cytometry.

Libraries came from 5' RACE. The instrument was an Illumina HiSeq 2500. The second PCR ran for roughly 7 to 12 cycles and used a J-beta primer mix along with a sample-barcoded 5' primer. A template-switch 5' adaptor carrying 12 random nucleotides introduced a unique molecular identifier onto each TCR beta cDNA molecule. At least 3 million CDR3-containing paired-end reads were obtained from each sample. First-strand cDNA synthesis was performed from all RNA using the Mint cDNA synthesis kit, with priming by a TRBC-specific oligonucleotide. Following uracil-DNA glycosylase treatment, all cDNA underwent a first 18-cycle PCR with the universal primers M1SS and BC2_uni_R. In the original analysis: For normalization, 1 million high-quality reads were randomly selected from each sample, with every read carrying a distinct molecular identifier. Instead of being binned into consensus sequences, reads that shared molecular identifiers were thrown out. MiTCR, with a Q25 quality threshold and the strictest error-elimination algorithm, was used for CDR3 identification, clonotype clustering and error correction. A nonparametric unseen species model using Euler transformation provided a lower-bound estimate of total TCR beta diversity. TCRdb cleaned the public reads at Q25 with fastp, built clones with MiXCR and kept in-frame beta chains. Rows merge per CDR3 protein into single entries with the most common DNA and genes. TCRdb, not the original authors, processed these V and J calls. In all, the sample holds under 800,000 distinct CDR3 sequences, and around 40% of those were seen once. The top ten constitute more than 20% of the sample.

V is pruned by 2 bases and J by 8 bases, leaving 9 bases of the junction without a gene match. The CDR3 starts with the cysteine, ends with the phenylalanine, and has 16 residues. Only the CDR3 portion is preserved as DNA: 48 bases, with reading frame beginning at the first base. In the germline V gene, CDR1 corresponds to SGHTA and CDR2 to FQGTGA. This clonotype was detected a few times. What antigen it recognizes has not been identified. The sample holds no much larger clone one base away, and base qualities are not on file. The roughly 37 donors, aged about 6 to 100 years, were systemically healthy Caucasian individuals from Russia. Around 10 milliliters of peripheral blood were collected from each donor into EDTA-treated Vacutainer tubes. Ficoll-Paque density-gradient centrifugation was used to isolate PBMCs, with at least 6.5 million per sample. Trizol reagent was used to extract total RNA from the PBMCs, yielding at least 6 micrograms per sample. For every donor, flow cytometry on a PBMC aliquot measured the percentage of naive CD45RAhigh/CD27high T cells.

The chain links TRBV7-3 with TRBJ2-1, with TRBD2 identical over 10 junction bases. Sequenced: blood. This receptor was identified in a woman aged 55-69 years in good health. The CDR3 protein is CASSLGSGRVGHEQFF. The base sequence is TGTGCCAGCAGCTTAGGGAGCGGGAGGGTCGGGCATGAGCAGTTCTTC. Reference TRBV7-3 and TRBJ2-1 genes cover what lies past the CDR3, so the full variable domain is GAGVSQTPSNKVTEKGKYVELRCDPISGHTALYWYRQSLGQGPEFLIYFQGTGAADDSGLPNDRFFAVRPEGSVSTLKIQRTERGDSAVYLCASSLGSGRVGHEQFFGPGTRLTVL.